The sequence of this TCR beta chain was determined in a study of sequential checkpoint blockade in melanoma. The overall study: Randomization was 1:1 between first-line nivolumab→ipilimumab and ipilimumab→nivolumab. Both treatment sequences were followed by maintenance nivolumab.

Produced via immunoSEQ multiplex PCR; TCRdb's table is partial and in-frame only. The sample consists of under 25,000 clones, about 83% of them appearing once. The junction had 4 bases not matched to a gene; V was cut back by 9 bases and J by 5 bases. Germline assignment: CDR1 LNHDA and CDR2 SQIVND (reference sequence). This CDR3 is built from 13 residues. Treatment denoted: randomized to nivolumab then ipilimumab (arm A) or the reverse (arm B). Patients had received no earlier DNA-damaging chemotherapy. Live CD3+CD8+ CD19− CD56− cells were sorted from PBMCs. This chain joins TRBV19 and TRBJ1-6, with 7 bases lining up with TRBD1. The sample here was CD8+ T cells sorted from blood (inferred from file names), taken from a patient given nivolumab and ipilimumab in sequence. The receptor was isolated from a human donor with melanoma. This chain's CDR3 is CARGDSDNSPLHF. The CDR3 coding sequence is TGTGCCAGGGGGGACAGCGATAATTCACCCCTCCACTTT.